This T cell receptor beta chain was retrieved from a study of cytomegalovirus exposure and HLA in healthy donors. The PCR made use of 60 Vbeta and 13 Jbeta primers. Generated by immunoSEQ multiplex PCR, the TCRdb table keeps only in-frame clones and is missing some. The table includes approximately 290,000 clones, 80% detected once. As for the donors, each was a healthy bone marrow donor. On this clone: Its antigen is still unknown.

V trimming: 3 bases; J trimming: 2 bases; junction bases outside the gene matches: 8. This CDR3 is built from 15 residues. Per germline, CDR1 GTSNPN and CDR2 SVGIG (reference sequence). General study findings and limits: Reportedly, fewer N-insertions than the roughly 700-donor mean appeared in an Asian-associated ancestry cluster in a later analysis. Later analysis identified 16,951 TCR beta sequences associated with HLA alleles, using a false discovery rate threshold of 0.05.

The chain joins TRBV30 to TRBJ2-3; the match to TRBD2 covers 7 bases. This sequence was found in a girl aged 2-10 years in good health and CMV-seronegative. The sample comprised PBMCs. The CDR3 DNA follows: TGTGCCTGGAGGATAGCGGGCACGGTCACAGATACGCAGTATTTT. Translated, it gives CAWRIAGTVTDTQYF.